These 22 T cell receptor beta chains came from one sample sequenced in a study of T cell changes during pregnancy in multiple sclerosis. The repertoire was sequenced with immunoSEQ multiplex PCR; TCRdb's copy has only in-frame clones and lacks some. The data show roughly 86,000 clones, about 92% seen once. The starting material was peripheral blood, obtained in the first trimester of pregnancy. All receptors come from a female donor with multiple sclerosis, enrolled in a pregnancy study.

In its sample, this clone was seen once. V usage is TRBV15 and J usage is TRBJ1-1, with D possibly matching TRBD1 (5 bases). V dropped 6 bases and J dropped 1 base, with 15 bases sitting between them. Germline CDR1 reads LNHNV; CDR2 reads YYDKDF (reference sequence). The CDR3 is made up of 15 amino acids. The CDR3 region is CATSTPGLPNTEAFF. CDR3 nucleotide sequence: TGTGCCACCAGTACTCCGGGACTCCCGAACACTGAAGCTTTCTTT. Using reference TRBV15 and TRBJ1-1 for the parts outside the CDR3, the full variable domain is DAMVIQNPRYQVTQFGKPVTLSCSQTLNHNVMYWYQQKSSQAPKLLFHYYDKDFNNEADTPDNFQSRRPNTSFCFLDIRSPGLGDTAMYLCATSTPGLPNTEAFFGQGTRLTVV.

V gene TRBV14 combines with J gene TRBJ2-1, with D unresolved. This CDR3 region has 14 residues. The germline CDR1 and CDR2 sequences are SGHDN and FVKESK. Trimming pared 4 bases from V and 10 bases from J, leaving 17 bases between. CDR3 nucleotide sequence: TGTGCCAGCAGCCCTCGACTGTCCCCCCAGGAGCAGTTCTTC. It encodes CASSPRLSPQEQFF.

The chain combines TRBV19 with TRBJ2-5; D perhaps matches TRBD2 (5 bases). The CDR3 loop spans 14 amino acids. V was pared by 6 bases and J by 7 bases, with 18 bases between. Germline V CDR1 and CDR2: LNHDA, SQIVND (reference sequence). As DNA, the CDR3 is TGTGCCAGTAGCCCCGAACTAGTTGGGGTGACCCAGTACTTC. As protein: CASSPELVGVTQYF.

In this sample, this clone turned up once. The chain is built from TRBV6-6 and TRBJ2-7; D is unclear. CDR1 and CDR2 from the germline V gene are MNHNY and SVGAGI (reference sequence). This CDR3 comprises 13 residues. Trimming pared 5 bases from V and 0 bases from J, leaving 8 bases between. The CDR3 sequence: CASSQVSSYEQYF. CDR3 sequence (DNA): TGTGCCAGCAGTCAGGTGAGCTCCTACGAGCAGTACTTC.

The chain uses TRBV2 and TRBJ2-1, with TRBD1 matching over 7 bases. V gave up 7 bases and J gave up 4 bases; unmatched junction bases: 10. The V gene's germline CDR1 is SNHLY and CDR2 FYNNEI. The CDR3 consists of 15 residues. The CDR3 bases are TGTGCCAGCACCCTTGGGACAGAACTTTACAATGAGCAGTTCTTC. This encodes CASTLGTELYNEQFF.

CDR3 sequence (DNA): TGTGCCAGCAGCTCCCTCTACGGACAGGGTTCCTACGAGCAGTACTTC. It codes for CASSSLYGQGSYEQYF. The chain combines TRBV11-1 with TRBJ2-7; 8 bases fit TRBD1. The CDR3 totals 16 residues. The junction had 9 bases not matched to a gene; V was cut back by 4 bases and J by 1 base. Looked up from germline, CDR1 is SGHAT and CDR2 is FQDESV (reference sequence).

The chain is built from TRBV7-8 and TRBJ2-1; 10 bases fit TRBD2. The CDR3 contains 15 residues. Germline assignment: CDR1 SGHVS and CDR2 FQNEAQ. Trimming removed 6 bases from V and 6 bases from J; junction bases left unmatched: 8. The CDR3 region is CASRPSGRAVNEQFF. The CDR3 bases are TGTGCCAGCAGACCGAGCGGGAGGGCTGTCAATGAGCAGTTCTTC.

The V gene is TRBV28, the J gene TRBJ2-3, with D unresolved. The length of the CDR3 is 15 residues. The V and J ends lost 5 bases and 0 bases respectively, with 12 bases between them. CDR1 and CDR2 from the germline V gene are MDHEN and SYDVKM. The CDR3 DNA sequence: TGTGCCAGCAGTCCTCAACTAAAGAGCACAGATACGCAGTATTTT. It translates to CASSPQLKSTDTQYF.

This sequence joins TRBV5-1 and TRBJ1-1; D is uncertain. This CDR3 is 14 amino acids long. Germline CDR1 and CDR2: SGHRS and YFSETQ. V lost 0 bases and J 3 bases, leaving 9 bases between the germline ends. For the CDR3, the DNA is TGCGCCAGCAGCTTGGGTGGTCAGTACACTGAAGCTTTCTTT. This translates into CASSLGGQYTEAFF.

The V gene is TRBV5-1, the J gene TRBJ2-5; 7 bases fit TRBD1. CDR3 length equals 13 residues. The junction had 4 bases not matched to a gene; V was cut back by 3 bases and J by 5 bases. CDR1 and CDR2 (germline): SGHRS, YFSETQ. The CDR3 protein is CASSSTGVETQYF. The CDR3 region has the DNA TGCGCCAGCAGCTCTACAGGGGTTGAGACCCAGTACTTC.

The chain employs TRBV5-6 and TRBJ2-7, with unresolved D. Trimming took off 0 bases at V and 7 bases at J, with 8 bases between the two ends. The germline gives CDR1 SGHDT, CDR2 YYEEEE. There are 12 residues in the CDR3. The CDR3, as DNA: TGTGCCAGCAGCTTGGAAACGACTGAGCAGTACTTC. This gives the protein CASSLETTEQYF.

This clone occurred a few times. This chain connects TRBV1 to TRBJ1-1. TRBV1 is described as a pseudogene. The CDR3 is made up of 12 amino acids. The CDR3 nucleotides read TGCACCAGCAGCCAAGAGAGCACTGAAGCTTTCTTT. Encoded protein: CTSSQESTEAFF.

V is TRBV9 and J is TRBJ2-7; maybe TRBD2 (5 bases). CDR3 size: 14 residues. The V end was cut by 4 bases, the J end by 4 bases, with 15 bases between. Germline V lookup: CDR1 SGDLS, CDR2 YYNGEE. Written as DNA, the CDR3 is TGTGCCAGCAGCTTGGACTCCATCCCATACGAGCAGTACTTC. Translated: CASSLDSIPYEQYF.

V gene TRBV6-1 combines with J gene TRBJ2-3; 7 positions agree with TRBD1. CDR1 is MNHNS, CDR2 SASEGT, per germline. With 2 bases clipped from V and 4 bases from J, the junction kept 12 bases outside the gene matches. This CDR3 comprises 17 residues. CDR3 DNA: TGTGCCAGCAGTGAATGGGGGACAGTTCGAAGTGCAGATACGCAGTATTTT. It is translated as CASSEWGTVRSADTQYF.

The chain recombines TRBV27 with TRBJ2-7, with TRBD1 as a possible D gene (5 bases). The CDR3 is made up of 17 amino acids. The V gene lost 6 bases and the J gene lost 2 bases, with 23 bases spanning the gap. CDR1 is MNHEY and CDR2 is SMNVEV in the germline V gene (reference sequence). The CDR3 sequence is CASSSIERRGRTYEQYF. DNA of the CDR3: TGTGCCAGCAGCTCAATCGAGAGAAGGGGTAGGACCTACGAGCAGTACTTC.

The rearrangement joins TRBV19 to TRBJ2-7, with D perhaps matching TRBD2 (6 bases). CDR3 length: 13 amino acids. Germline CDR1 and CDR2: LNHDA and SQIVND (reference sequence). V was cut by 5 bases and J by 2 bases, with 10 bases left in between. CDR3 sequence reads: CASSGGGTYEQYF. CDR3 nucleotide sequence: TGTGCCAGTAGTGGCGGAGGGACCTACGAGCAGTACTTC.

The V call is TRBV7-8, the J call TRBJ2-1; 7 positions agree with TRBD1. V gave up 5 bases and J gave up 3 bases; unmatched junction bases: 13. The CDR3 is 17 residues long. CDR1 is SGHVS, CDR2 FQNEAQ, per germline. The CDR3 DNA reads as TGTGCCAGCAGCACTGGACAGGCGCTTTTGAACTACAATGAGCAGTTCTTC. It specifies CASSTGQALLNYNEQFF. Based on the CDR3 plus reference TRBV7-8 and TRBJ2-1, the full variable domain is GAGVSQSPRYKVAKRGQDVALRCDPISGHVSLFWYQQALGQGPEFLTYFQNEAQLDKSGLPSDRFFAERPEGSVSTLKIQRTQQEDSAVYLCASSTGQALLNYNEQFFGPGTRLTVL.

V usage is TRBV15 and J usage is TRBJ2-1; D is possibly TRBD2 (5 bases). Trimming cost V 1 base and J 9 bases, with 13 bases left between them. The CDR3 is 14 amino acids. Germline values: CDR1 LNHNV, CDR2 YYDKDF (reference sequence). The CDR3 coding sequence is TGTGCCACCAGCAGAGGATCTGCGGGCGGTGAGCAGTTCTTC. It encodes CATSRGSAGGEQFF.

This clone was detected once. The chain carries TRBV7-3 and TRBJ2-7; 8 positions match TRBD1. Germline V gene sequence: CDR1 SGHTA, CDR2 FQGTGA. V trimming: 0 bases; J trimming: 2 bases; junction bases outside the gene matches: 6. CDR3 size: 16 residues. The CDR3: CASSLTGGQGTYEQYF. Here the CDR3 DNA reads TGTGCCAGCAGCTTAACGGGTGGACAGGGAACCTACGAGCAGTACTTC. Combining the CDR3 with reference TRBV7-3 and TRBJ2-7 gives the whole variable domain GAGVSQTPSNKVTEKGKYVELRCDPISGHTALYWYRQSLGQGPEFLIYFQGTGAADDSGLPNDRFFAVRPEGSVSTLKIQRTERGDSAVYLCASSLTGGQGTYEQYFGPGTRLTVT.

The gene calls are TRBV5-4 and TRBJ2-7; no firm D call. The CDR3 totals 13 residues. Germline CDR1 reads SGHNT; CDR2 reads YYREEE (reference sequence). The V end was cut by 0 bases, the J end by 0 bases, with 4 bases between. The CDR3 coding sequence is TGTGCCAGCAGCTTGGCGGGCTCCTACGAGCAGTACTTC. Its protein is CASSLAGSYEQYF.

The V gene is TRBV9, the J gene TRBJ2-1; 10 bases are a match to TRBD2. V dropped 3 bases and J dropped 8; count of bases not matched to a gene: 5. This CDR3 region has 14 residues. The germline V gene has CDR1 SGDLS and CDR2 YYNGEE. The CDR3 DNA is TGTGCCAGCAGCGAGAGCGGGAGGGTGGATGAGCAGTTCTTC. It is translated as CASSESGRVDEQFF.

This chain uses TRBV5-1 with TRBJ2-1; TRBD2 matches at 15 bases. The J segment lost 0 bases and the V segment lost 7 bases, leaving 11 bases of the junction unmatched. CDR3 size: 19 residues. Looked up from germline, CDR1 is SGHRS and CDR2 is YFSETQ. The CDR3 DNA follows: TGCGCCAGCCGAGGGTCGGGACTAGCGGGAGGCACCTCCTACAATGAGCAGTTCTTC. It translates to CASRGSGLAGGTSYNEQFF.